The T cell receptor (beta chain) under discussion was sequenced for a study of beta chain features in type 1 diabetes (dated by TCRdb to 2016 to 2019). For the study in its entirety: Mean age, gender distribution, total cell number and subset yield did not differ between patients and healthy donors. Regulatory and stem cell-like memory subsets were isolated from only 8 patients and about eight healthy donors, whereas naive and central memory subsets came from all 28 donors. The study compared TCRB repertoires of sorted circulating CD4+ T cell subsets between recently diagnosed type 1 diabetes patients and matched healthy donors. A total of 107,917,701 sorted cells were examined across all samples, and the number of cells per subset was strongly correlated with RNA yield. General conclusions and limits of the study: Shorter templates might have been favored by PCR, but patient and control samples were amplified and corrected together, so both groups would have been affected equally by any skew. Naive, central memory and regulatory TCRB repertoires appeared to be more alike among patients than among healthy donors. HLA sub-analyses involved small numbers of individuals, so any influence of HLA type on TCRB rearrangement remained unresolved. At VDJ recombination sites, patients with type 1 diabetes made fewer insertions and deleted more nucleotides, a pattern implying thymic rearrangement abnormalities. Because cDNA was sequenced instead of genomic DNA, highly expressing activated cells could be over-represented, though the groups showed no difference in activation or CD3 levels. In all four CD4+ subsets, TCRB CDR3 length was moderately but significantly shorter in type 1 diabetes patients.

V and J are truncated by 1 base and 8 bases respectively, leaving an intervening sequence of 7 bases. Counted from cysteine to phenylalanine, this CDR3 has 12 amino acids. The only DNA kept is the CDR3, 36 bases in frame from the first base. CDR1 and CDR2 are read off the germline V gene (reference sequence) as PRHDT and FYEKMQ. The entire isolated RNA was reverse transcribed using the High Capacity cDNA Reverse Transcription Kit, and thus expressed TCRB transcripts were sequenced. Deep immunoSEQ sequencing was applied to naive, central memory and regulatory T cell samples, giving an average of about 3.4 million total reads per sample. Sorted cells were lysed in RLT buffer and RNA was extracted with DNase-treated RNeasy Micro or Mini kits, depending on cell number. Each cell subset was processed on its own to prevent cross-contamination, while patient and healthy donor samples were processed together. Using the immunoSEQ multiplex PCR, TCRB sequences were amplified from cDNA into 87-bp fragments spanning the CDR3 region. Amplicons were sequenced on the Illumina HiSeq platform. As for the authors' bioinformatics: Synthetic template baselines were used to correct PCR bias computationally, reads within Hamming distance 2 were collapsed, and singletons that could not be merged were discarded. By aligning reads against IMGT, V, D and J genes, CDR3 length, and insertions or deletions at six rearrangement sites were assigned. Clonotype counts were normalized to sorted cell number within each subset before computing true diversity and Gini coefficients with the tcR R package. Repertoire sharing was quantified using the overlap coefficient calculated on TCRB nucleotide sequences. As a proxy for the pre-selection repertoire, out-of-frame TCRB sequences from naive cells were analyzed. Held by TCRdb, this immuneACCESS table contains in-frame sequences only and omits some clones. Under half of the omission traces to an unresolved V gene where checked; the cause of the rest is unknown. That table gives V, J and clone size, and the DNA gave D and trimming. Here the sample has 900,000 or so clones; around a sixth occur a single time. The ten top clones hold 0.02% to 0.03% of the sample.

Each donor gave one peripheral blood draw, roughly 110 mL on average, collected into heparinised tubes. A BD FACSAria II was used to sort naive, central memory, regulatory and stem cell-like memory CD4+ T cells with a panel that included CD45RO, CCR7, CD25, CD127, CD95 and CD27. Every sorted population had a purity above 95%. PBMCs were isolated right away by Lymphoprep density gradient centrifugation and were stained directly, without culture. Samples were stained and sorted in pairs, with one healthy donor and one patient per experiment, so that batch effects were minimized. This clone came up a few times. Its antigen is not yet known. One base away there is no much larger clone; base qualities are not given.

The sample comprised naive CD4+ T cells from blood. The cell subset or site label corresponds to: true naive CD4+ T cells. The sequence derives from a young woman in good health. The sequence joins TRBV13 to TRBJ2-3; too little of a D gene remains to name it. Read as DNA, the sequence is TGTGCCAGCAGCTTAGTGTTTGGTACGCAGTATTTT. Its translation reads: CASSLVFGTQYF.